Below, 7 T cell receptor beta chains from the same sample are listed, as sequenced in a study of siplizumab effects on memory and regulatory T cells. Profiled with immunoSEQ multiplex PCR; TCRdb holds only in-frame clones, not every one. The sample contains more than 85,000 clones, 90% to 95% of which appear only once. What was sequenced was Tregs sorted from blood. The receptors originated from a human donor in good health.

The rearrangement links TRBV7-6 to TRBJ1-2, with D unresolved. In germline, CDR1 is SGHVS, CDR2 FNYEAQ. The CDR3 is 15 amino acids. Trimming took off 5 bases at V and 8 bases at J, with 21 bases between the two ends. CDR3: CASSPPQILAGGYTF. As DNA, the CDR3 is TGTGCCAGCAGCCCGCCACAGATCTTAGCGGGGGGCTACACCTTC.

The rearrangement joins TRBV27 to TRBJ1-1; D is unclear. CDR3 size: 14 residues. Germline V gene lookup returns CDR1 MNHEY and CDR2 SMNVEV (reference sequence). Trimming removed 2 bases at V and 8 bases at J, with 15 bases between. The CDR3 DNA reads TGTGCCAGCAGTTTAATCGGGAATTCCTACGAAGCTTTCTTT. Its protein is CASSLIGNSYEAFF.

The J gene is TRBJ2-2, the V gene TRBV14; D call uncertain. Germline values: CDR1 SGHDN, CDR2 FVKESK. This CDR3 is built from 15 residues. The V gene lost 1 base and the J gene lost 3 bases, with 9 bases spanning the gap. The CDR3 sequence is CASSQVGVYTGELFF. In DNA form, the CDR3 reads TGTGCCAGCAGCCAAGTAGGCGTCTACACCGGGGAGCTGTTTTTT. The whole variable domain, filled in from reference TRBV14 and TRBJ2-2, reads EAGVTQFPSHSVIEKGQTVTLRCDPISGHDNLYWYRRVMGKEIKFLLHFVKESKQDESGMPNNRFLAERTGGTYSTLKVQPAELEDSGVYFCASSQVGVYTGELFFGEGSRLTVL.

The J gene is TRBJ2-1, the V gene TRBV30; 8 bases are a match to TRBD2. This CDR3 has 14 amino acids. V dropped 2 bases and J dropped 7; count of bases not matched to a gene: 7. Per the germline V gene, CDR1 is GTSNPN and CDR2 is SVGIG (reference sequence). CDR3 bases: TGTGCCTGGAGTTGGGCGGGAGGACCAAATGAGCAGTTCTTC. This translates into CAWSWAGGPNEQFF.

The chain combines TRBV5-1 with TRBJ2-1; the match to TRBD2 covers 10 bases. V trimming: 4 bases; J trimming: 7 bases; junction bases outside the gene matches: 11. The CDR3 has 16 residues. The germline V gene has CDR1 SGHRS and CDR2 YFSETQ. CDR3: CASSILAGGWLNEQFF. The CDR3 DNA follows: TGCGCCAGCAGCATTTTAGCGGGAGGATGGTTGAATGAGCAGTTCTTC.

As for this clone: Compared with germline, one end of the junction differs, possibly owing to a read error. The chain recombines TRBV28 with TRBJ2-7; 9 bases match TRBD2. This CDR3 has 14 residues. Germline lookup yields CDR1 MDHEN and CDR2 SYDVKM. CDR3 loop: CASSPALAGRSDHF. The CDR3 DNA follows: TGTGCCAGCAGCCCCGCCCTAGCGGGAAGATCCGACCACTTC. Full variable domain (missing parts from reference TRBV28 and TRBJ2-7): DVKVTQSSRYLVKRTGEKVFLECVQDMDHENMFWYRQDPGLGLRLIYFSYDVKMKEKGDIPEGYSVSREKKERFSLILESASTNQTSMYLCASSPALAGRSDHFGPGTRLTVT.

V is TRBV6-5 and J is TRBJ2-1; D gene ambiguous. With 6 bases removed from V and 10 bases from J, the gap between germline ends came to 10 bases. Germline CDR1 MNHEY, CDR2 SVGAGI. The CDR3 is made up of 11 amino acids. The CDR3 here is CASSFLAEQFF. The CDR3 DNA sequence: TGTGCCAGCAGCTTTTTGGCCGAGCAGTTCTTC.